This TCR beta chain is drawn from a study of neoadjuvant nivolumab and ipilimumab in lung cancer. Study as a whole: Patients got nivolumab 3 mg/kg on days 1, 15 and 29; combination added ipilimumab 1 mg/kg day 1.

To note about this clone: What it recognizes is unknown.

Whole-study results and caveats: Pathologic regression was not significantly tied to TCR clonality. From pretherapy to surgery, tumor richness and clonality rose with dual therapy.

The CDR3 consists of 14 residues. CDR1 and CDR2 from the germline V gene are WSHSY and SAAADI. V was cut by 10 bases and J by 4 bases, with 17 bases left in between. The table came from immunoSEQ multiplex PCR; TCRdb's copy has only in-frame clones and leaves some out. This repertoire shows some 30,000 clones, around nine tenths found once; its top ten account for about 5%. The receptor was derived from an adult with non-small cell lung cancer. This chain connects TRBV10-2 to TRBJ1-5; the D gene is possibly TRBD1 (5 bases). The sequences come from peripheral blood, collected after neoadjuvant nivolumab, alone or with ipilimumab, at or shortly before surgery. This chain's CDR3 is CATQDNLINQPQHF. CDR3 bases: TGCGCCACCCAGGACAACCTTATTAATCAGCCCCAGCATTTT.